This T cell receptor beta chain was recovered during a study of T cell repertoires in cytomegalovirus infection. Study-wide context: Based on public TCR beta signatures, there were indications of CMV infection and of a matching HLA type. Study observations and caveats: Cumulative public TCR beta family frequency identified CMV carriers with the relevant HLA. There were HLA-C-restricted CMV-specific TCR beta clonotypes dominating the ex vivo response.

CDR3 size: 11 residues. The V and J ends lost 3 bases and 5 bases respectively, with 4 bases between them. The germline V gene encodes CDR1 SGHTA and CDR2 FQGNSA. TCRdb re-called the reads with MiXCR, one entry per CDR3 protein. This table holds hundreds of thousands of distinct CDR3 sequences, 17% found once. This clonotype has a count of ten or more. Its matching antigen is unknown. The chain uses TRBV7-2 and TRBJ2-5, with D unresolved. Sequencing input: PBMCs. The clonotype originates from a human donor in good health (CMV status not recorded). Some clones in this sample may be carry-over from other donors' samples. The CDR3 nucleotides read TGTGCCAGCAGCTTTTCGGAGACCCAGTACTTC. Amino acid sequence: CASSFSETQYF. Complete variable domain (other parts from reference TRBV7-2 and TRBJ2-5): GAGVSQSPSNKVTEKGKDVELRCDPISGHTALYWYRQSLGQGLEFLIYFQGNSAPDKSGLPSDRFSAERTGGSVSTLTIQRTQQEDSAVYLCASSFSETQYFGPGTRLLVL.